This entry lists 17 T cell receptor beta chains sequenced from one sample in a study of T cell responses to AZD1222 COVID-19 vaccine. Generated by immunoSEQ multiplex PCR, the TCRdb table keeps only in-frame clones and is missing some. The sample records 110,000 to 150,000 clones, 85% to 95% being singletons. The sample here was peripheral blood, taken on day 0 of AZD1222 vaccination. The receptors come from an adult in good health.

V usage is TRBV5-4 and J usage is TRBJ2-1; D assignment may be TRBD1 or TRBD2 (5 bases each). Germline lookup yields CDR1 SGHNT and CDR2 YYREEE (reference sequence). Trimming took 1 base from V and 3 from J, leaving 11 bases between them. CDR3 length equals 15 residues. CDR3 region: CASSLFWGNYNEQFF. The CDR3 nucleotides are TGTGCCAGCAGCTTGTTCTGGGGGAACTACAATGAGCAGTTCTTC.

This chain connects TRBV7-9 to TRBJ1-3; no clear D gene. V was shortened by 4 bases and J by 0 bases, with 13 bases between the two germline ends. The CDR3 runs 16 residues. CDR1 is SEHNR and CDR2 is FQNEAQ in the germline V gene (reference sequence). CDR3: CASSSLRGSSGNTIYF. CDR3 sequence (DNA): TGTGCCAGCAGCTCTTTACGCGGAAGCTCTGGAAACACCATATATTTT.

The rearrangement uses TRBV6-1 and TRBJ2-7; D not certain. V dropped 2 bases and J dropped 0 bases, with 11 bases sitting between them. CDR1 is MNHNS and CDR2 is SASEGT in the germline V gene. The CDR3 is made up of 15 amino acids. The CDR3 reads CASSEPGGSSYEQYF. The CDR3 DNA follows: TGTGCCAGCAGTGAACCCGGCGGTAGCTCCTACGAGCAGTACTTC.

The gene calls are TRBV2 and TRBJ2-4; D possibly uses TRBD1 or TRBD2 (5 bases each). Trimming took off 8 bases at V and 10 bases at J, with 18 bases between the two ends. From germline, CDR1 is SNHLY and CDR2 FYNNEI. The CDR3 is 13 residues long. The CDR3 reads CASRGPGKGIQYF. The CDR3 nucleotides read TGTGCCAGCCGGGGACCGGGGAAAGGGATTCAGTACTTC.

The chain joins TRBV5-4 to TRBJ1-1; TRBD1 aligns across 7 bases. With V trimmed by 1 base and J by 1 base, 10 bases remained unmatched. There are 17 residues in the CDR3. The germline V gene has CDR1 SGHNT and CDR2 YYREEE (reference sequence). CDR3 DNA: TGTGCCAGCAGCTTGCCGAGACAGGGTAGTAAGAACACTGAAGCTTTCTTT. Amino acids: CASSLPRQGSKNTEAFF.

The chain uses TRBV21-1 and TRBJ1-5; TRBD1 reflects the table's D call only, with no check against the DNA. TRBV21-1 is annotated as a pseudogene. The CDR3 loop spans 17 amino acids. The CDR3 region is CASSKDTGVGGNQPQHF. CDR3 DNA: TGTGCCAGCAGCAAAGACACAGGCGTAGGGGGCAATCAGCCCCAGCATTTT.

The V gene is TRBV9, the J gene TRBJ2-3; D may match TRBD1 or TRBD2 (5 bases each). The V end was cut by 1 base, the J end by 2 bases, with 14 bases between. This CDR3 spans 16 amino acids. Germline loops: CDR1 SGDLS, CDR2 YYNGEE. As DNA, the CDR3 is TGTGCCAGCAGCGTACGCTCGGGACCTCCCACAGATACGCAGTATTTT. Residues: CASSVRSGPPTDTQYF.

This clone appeared a single time. The rearrangement joins TRBV11-3 to TRBJ2-5; D remains ambiguous. Trimming took off 5 bases at V and 0 bases at J, with 4 bases between the two ends. The CDR3 is 12 amino acids. Looked up from germline, CDR1 is SGHNT and CDR2 is YENEEA. The CDR3 reads CASSEDQETQYF. CDR3 DNA sequence: TGTGCCAGCAGCGAAGACCAAGAGACCCAGTACTTC.

The V call is TRBV27, the J call TRBJ1-6; D is undetermined. Germline CDR1 MNHEY, CDR2 SMNVEV (reference sequence). Trimming took 4 bases from V and 10 from J, leaving 23 bases between them. The CDR3 covers 17 residues. The CDR3 loop reads CASSSPLGPGHTSPLHF. CDR3 DNA sequence: TGTGCCAGCAGTTCACCCCTAGGGCCAGGTCACACCTCACCCCTCCACTTT.

The chain carries TRBV10-3 and TRBJ1-5, with D hard to call. The V and J ends lost 7 bases and 11 bases respectively, with 18 bases between them. The CDR3 covers 13 residues. Germline V lookup: CDR1 ENHRY, CDR2 SYGVKD. The CDR3 spells CAIMKDQHQAQHF. The CDR3 DNA sequence: TGTGCCATCATGAAAGACCAACATCAAGCCCAGCATTTT.

This chain connects TRBV9 to TRBJ1-1; tentative D call: TRBD1 (5 bases). Germline V CDR1 and CDR2: SGDLS, YYNGEE. The V and J ends lost 1 base and 2 bases respectively, with 12 bases between them. CDR3 length: 15 amino acids. Here the CDR3 reads CASSVRSGPNTEAFF. CDR3 nucleotides: TGTGCCAGCAGCGTAAGGTCAGGGCCCAACACTGAAGCTTTCTTT.

Of note for this clone: The sample has other DNA sequences that encode this CDR3 too. J is TRBJ2-7 and V is TRBV7-9; 11 nucleotides line up with TRBD2. The germline CDR1 and CDR2 sequences are SEHNR and FQNEAQ (reference sequence). Trimming at V came to 1 base and at J to 4 bases, leaving 3 bases not matched to a gene. The length of the CDR3 is 15 residues. The CDR3 loop is CASSLETSGVYEQYF. CDR3 DNA: TGTGCCAGCAGCTTAGAGACTAGCGGGGTGTACGAGCAGTACTTC. Combining the CDR3 with reference TRBV7-9 and TRBJ2-7 gives the whole variable domain DTGVSQNPRHKITKRGQNVTFRCDPISEHNRLYWYRQTLGQGPEFLTYFQNEAQLEKSRLLSDRFSAERPKGSFSTLEIQRTEQGDSAMYLCASSLETSGVYEQYFGPGTRLTVT.

The rearrangement links TRBV7-2 to TRBJ1-2; 9 positions agree with TRBD1. CDR3 length: 15 amino acids. Germline V gene data show CDR1 as SGHTA and CDR2 as FQGNSA. Trimming at V came to 1 base and at J to 7 bases, leaving 7 bases not matched to a gene. CDR3 coding DNA: TGTGCCAGCAGCTTAGGGGTACAGGGGGCGACTGGCTACACCTTC. Its protein is CASSLGVQGATGYTF.

The chain has TRBV5-8 and TRBJ2-7; D is uncertain. V was shortened by 4 bases and J by 3 bases, with 5 bases between the two germline ends. Germline V gives CDR1 SGHTS, CDR2 YDEGEE. This CDR3 spans 11 amino acids. In DNA form, the CDR3 reads TGTGCCAGCAGCATCTACTACGAGCAGTACTTC. It specifies CASSIYYEQYF. Drawing the rest from reference TRBV5-8 and TRBJ2-7, the complete variable domain is EAGVTQSPTHLIKTRGQQATLRCSPISGHTSVYWYQQALGLGLQFLLWYDEGEERNRGNFPPRFSGRQFPNYSSELNVNALELEDSALYLCASSIYYEQYFGPGTRLTVT.

The chain links TRBV27 to TRBJ2-1; the D is unclear. The CDR3 spans 14 residues. Germline V lookup: CDR1 MNHEY, CDR2 SMNVEV (reference sequence). V shed 6 bases and J shed 2 bases, with 11 bases lying between them. The DNA for the CDR3 is TGTGCCAGCAGCCTAGTGGACCCCTACAATGAGCAGTTCTTC. It encodes CASSLVDPYNEQFF.

The chain combines TRBV30 with TRBJ1-4, with D maybe TRBD1 (6 bases). This CDR3 region has 15 residues. With 2 bases removed from V and 8 bases from J, the gap between germline ends came to 18 bases. Germline CDR1 GTSNPN, CDR2 SVGIG (reference sequence). CDR3: CAWSHLGGAEEKLFF. The CDR3 DNA is TGTGCCTGGAGTCATCTTGGGGGGGCGGAAGAAAAACTGTTTTTT.

This sequence joins TRBV2 and TRBJ2-7; TRBD1 aligns across 9 bases. The CDR3 contains 16 residues. CDR1 SNHLY and CDR2 FYNNEI come from the germline V gene. Trimming took 5 bases from V and 4 from J; bases not matched to a gene: 12. The CDR3 is CASSYPRDRESYEQYF. As DNA, the CDR3 is TGTGCCAGCAGTTACCCTCGGGACAGGGAGAGTTACGAGCAGTACTTC. Full variable domain (outside the CDR3, taken from reference TRBV2 and TRBJ2-7): EPEVTQTPSHQVTQMGQEVILRCVPISNHLYFYWYRQILGQKVEFLVSFYNNEISEKSEIFDDQFSVERPDGSNFTLKIRSTKLEDSAMYFCASSYPRDRESYEQYFGPGTRLTVT.